Sequencing of this T cell receptor (beta chain) was carried out in a study of monozygotic twins with inflammatory bowel disease (dated by TCRdb to the late 2010s). Concerning the study at large: A total of 28 monozygotic twin pairs were included in the full study, comprising nine German pairs (four IBD-concordant, five IBD-discordant) and 19 IBD-discordant Danish pairs. Within discordant pairs, disease-associated traits were sought mainly by comparing IBD patients with their genetically identical healthy co-twins. Each individual had, on average, about 151 000 unique TCRalpha sequences and 181 000 unique TCRbeta sequences available for analysis.

A roughly 2.5 ml peripheral blood sample was drawn into PAXgene tubes per donor and stored at -80°C. Total RNA was isolated from whole blood with the PAXgene blood miRNA kit on an automated QIAcube, without T cell sorting. Peripheral blood from monozygotic twin pairs concordant or discordant for inflammatory bowel disease was subjected to deep TCRalpha and TCRbeta repertoire profiling with unique molecular barcoding. Smoking habits were recorded for all twin pairs, and each individual was classified as a current, former or never smoker. The library came from 5' RACE. For each TCR library, approximately 4,000 ng of total RNA was used. For each sample, cDNA synthesis was carried out in eight separate reactions using SMARTScribe reverse transcriptase. During cDNA synthesis, template switching was used to introduce unique molecular identifiers that contained a 6-nucleotide sample barcode. TCRalpha and TCRbeta cDNA was amplified by two nested PCRs of approximately 17 and 9 cycles, with bead purification after each PCR. Before amplification, the cDNA was both treated with uracil DNA-glycosylase and purified with the QIAquick PCR purification kit. In the second PCR, Illumina TruSeq-compatible adapters and sample-specific barcodes were added. Library quality and concentration were assessed using TapeStation and Qubit, and about 5 ng of each library was pooled. Sequencing of pooled libraries was carried out on an Illumina HiSeq2500 single-index Rapid Run using 2 x 100 bp reads and custom sequencing primers. From the authors' description of their analysis: UMI-based consensus assembly with MiGEC version 1.2.6 was used to correct PCR and sequencing errors. MiXCR version 2.1.1 was used to carry out V(D)J alignment, clonotype assembly and CDR3 extraction. To normalise gene usage, clonotype sharing and MAIT/NKT TCR abundance, the analysis used the top 1000, 10 000 and 20 000 clonotypes per sample. Diversity was computed as the inverse Simpson index with the vegan R package after downsampling to 27 000 UMIs. Paired Mann-Whitney U tests were applied to discordant twin pairs, with Benjamini-Hochberg correction for multiple testing. Reads reprocessed by TCRdb are summarized as one entry per CDR3 protein sequence, and DNA is absent. The V and J calls and clone size are TCRdb's, not the authors'. This sample's table has entries for around 410,000 distinct CDR3 sequences. Jointly, the top ten make up 2% to 3% of the sample.

The CDR1 and CDR2 encoded by the germline V gene (reference sequence) are LGHDT and YNNKEL. The CDR3 numbers 15 residues from cysteine through phenylalanine. The coding DNA is unavailable. What the study reported, not specific to this receptor: Because patients received different immunosuppressive treatments, the repertoires may have picked up extra background noise and variability between individuals. IBD patients had lower TCRbeta repertoire diversity, measured by the inverse Simpson index, than their healthy co-twins. Compared with healthy twins, IBD patients shared fewer clonotypes with other individuals, and the difference was most pronounced in patients with signs of disease activity. No difference in repertoire similarity was observed between concordant and discordant twins, possibly owing to limited statistical power. No single strong signal or clonotype linked to IBD turned up in the results, so the idea that one exists was not supported. The analysis was unable to tell different T cell subtypes apart.

Turning to this clonotype: Its antigen has not been determined.

The TCR comes from a human donor with ulcerative colitis or Crohn's disease, or a healthy co-twin of an affected twin (not recorded which). The V and J genes are TRBV3-1 and TRBJ2-2. Source material: blood. CDR3 region: CASSGSLQLAGELFF.